This T cell receptor (beta chain) was retrieved from a study of control samples from healthy donors and cancer patients. Only in-frame clones appear in the TCRdb table, and some are missing; sequencing was by immunoSEQ multiplex PCR. The sample shows tens of thousands of clones, approximately 91% of them seen only once. Germline CDR1 reads LGHNA; CDR2 reads YSLEER. This CDR3 is 15 amino acids long. Trimming took 3 bases from V and 6 from J; bases not matched to a gene: 7. This clonotype was obtained from a woman aged 45-60 years with colorectal cancer. This chain connects TRBV4-3 to TRBJ2-3, with 9 bases identical to TRBD2. The specimen was PBMCs. The chain's CDR3 is CASSHGAGGPDTQYF. The DNA of the CDR3 is TGCGCCAGCAGCCACGGTGCGGGGGGGCCCGATACGCAGTATTTT.